This T cell receptor beta chain was profiled in a study of cytomegalovirus exposure and HLA in healthy donors. Study results and caveats: Rare sequences made up most TCRs, while some public TCRs were found in many donors.

Only a few counts were recorded for this clone. The target antigen is unknown. 13 Jbeta primers and 60 Vbeta primers were used for the PCR. Profiling relied on immunoSEQ multiplex PCR, and the TCRdb table lists in-frame clones only, not all of them. The table has 160,000 or so clones, around four fifths seen once. Looked up from germline, CDR1 is MNHNS and CDR2 is SASEGT. V lost 6 bases and J 9 bases, leaving 15 bases between the germline ends. The CDR3 is 12 residues long. This chain connects TRBV6-1 to TRBJ2-7, with D perhaps matching TRBD1 (6 bases). The TCR sequence derives from a man aged 18-30 years in good health and CMV-seropositive. Sequencing was done on a sample of PBMCs. DNA of the CDR3: TGTGCCAGCAGGGACACCAGGGGAGTGCAGTACTTC. This encodes CASRDTRGVQYF.